This TCR beta chain was documented in a study of blood T cell repertoires in COVID-19. Whole-study context: Donors in the United States, Italy and Spain gave samples during acute or convalescent COVID-19. Sources were T cells, B-cell-depleted T cells, or PBMCs; the material itself was cDNA or gDNA.

Authors' analysis steps: By means of reference gene primer amplification, nucleated cell counts were estimated. Profiled with immunoSEQ multiplex PCR; TCRdb holds only in-frame clones, not every one. V and J calls and clone size follow that table, whereas D and trimming were derived from the DNA. The table lists over 90,000 clones, around 87% of them singletons. Germline V gene sequence: CDR1 SGHRS, CDR2 YFSETQ. The V gene end was trimmed by 3 bases and the J gene end by 7 bases; junction bases not matched to a gene: 12. This CDR3 is 17 amino acids long. The TCR originated in a human donor in a cohort sampled during active COVID-19. The specimen sequenced was peripheral blood. This chain joins TRBV5-1 and TRBJ2-2; TRBD2 matches at 10 bases. CDR3 DNA sequence: TGCGCCAGCAGCTCCCCGGGACTAGCGTATAGTGGCGGGGAGCTGTTTTTT. It encodes CASSSPGLAYSGGELFF.